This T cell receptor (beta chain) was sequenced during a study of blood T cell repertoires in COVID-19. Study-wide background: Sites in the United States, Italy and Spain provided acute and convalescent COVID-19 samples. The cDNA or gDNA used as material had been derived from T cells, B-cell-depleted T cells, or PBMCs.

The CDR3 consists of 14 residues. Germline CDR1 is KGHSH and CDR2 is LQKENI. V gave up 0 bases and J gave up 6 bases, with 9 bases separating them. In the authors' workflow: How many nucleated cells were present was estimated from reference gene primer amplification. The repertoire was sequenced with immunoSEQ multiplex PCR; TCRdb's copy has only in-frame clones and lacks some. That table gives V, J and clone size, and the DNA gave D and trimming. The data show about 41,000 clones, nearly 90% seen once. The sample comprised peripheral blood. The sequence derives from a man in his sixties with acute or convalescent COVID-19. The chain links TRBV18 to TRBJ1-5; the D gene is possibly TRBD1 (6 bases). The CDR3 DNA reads TGTGCCAGCTCACCACCGGGGGCAGGTCAGCCCCAGCATTTT. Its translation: CASSPPGAGQPQHF.